The clone carrying this T cell receptor (beta chain) was counted at least ten times. The antigen is not known. MiXCR, applied by TCRdb to the reads, yields one record per CDR3 protein. The sample comprises nearly 550,000 distinct CDR3 sequences, about 17% of which are singletons, and 20% to 30% rests with the top ten. This sample stems from a study of T cell repertoires in cytomegalovirus infection. Study summary: Public TCR beta signatures were indicative of both CMV infection and a matching HLA type.

The germline CDR1 and CDR2 sequences are ENHRY and SYGVKD. The V gene lost 0 bases and the J gene lost 8 bases, with 19 bases spanning the gap. CDR3 length: 16 amino acids. Study-level results: HLA-C-restricted TCR beta clonotypes specific for CMV led the ex vivo response. The study identified carriers of CMV plus the relevant HLA from cumulative public TCR beta family frequency.

The sample was CD8+ T cells from PBMCs. The gene calls are TRBV10-3 and TRBJ1-2; perhaps TRBD1 as D (5 bases). The receptor's source is a human donor in good health (CMV status not recorded). Some clones in this sample may be carry-over from other donors' samples. In DNA, the CDR3 is TGTGCCATCAGTGAGTCCGGGGCAGGGAGCATGGAGGGCTACACCTTC. Residues: CAISESGAGSMEGYTF.